This TCR beta chain emerged from a study of cytomegalovirus exposure and HLA in healthy donors. Notes on the study in general: It was reportedly the case that the classifier diagnosed cytomegalovirus status with high specificity and sensitivity. The study put 150 or so TCR beta chains on its list as cytomegalovirus-associated.

V dropped 5 bases and J dropped 6; count of bases not matched to a gene: 7. CDR1 is MNHEY, CDR2 SVGAGI, per germline. The CDR3 is 14 amino acids. As to this clone: As yet, its antigen is unknown.

Libraries were prepared by immunoSEQ multiplex PCR; TCRdb keeps only in-frame clonotypes and omits some of them. The sample consists of about 84,000 clones, roughly 93% of them appearing once. The chain couples TRBV6-5 to TRBJ1-5; 7 positions match TRBD1. This receptor was obtained from a man aged 25 to 40 in good health and CMV-seronegative. Sequencing was carried out using PBMCs. The CDR3 region is CASSTGTVTQPQHF. As DNA, the CDR3 is TGTGCCAGCAGTACCGGGACAGTGACTCAGCCCCAGCATTTT.